The rows below give T cell receptor beta chains drawn from one sample of a study of blood T cell repertoires in COVID-19. TCRdb's copy holds only in-frame clones and misses some; the assay was immunoSEQ multiplex PCR. The sample records some 200,000 clones, roughly nine tenths being singletons. The specimen was peripheral blood. The receptors come from a woman aged 70-85 years with acute or convalescent COVID-19. CDR3s include the opening cysteine and the closing phenylalanine or tryptophan. The D gene is left open where the match is weak. Clone size is given for some rows only: seen once, a few or many times, or a class if the clone is expanded.

cdr3_nt cdr3_aa j_call v_call clone_size d_call
TGTGCCAGCAGTTTAAAGCGTACGAGGTACGAGCAGTACTTC CASSLKRTRYEQYF TRBJ2-7 TRBV27 . .
TGCGCCAGCAGCCAAGACAGGGACATAGCAAATCAGCCCCAGCATTTT CASSQDRDIANQPQHF TRBJ1-5 TRBV4-1 . .
TGTGCCAGCAGCGCCTATGGGGGGACAGGGTTCAGGGGCTACACCTTC CASSAYGGTGFRGYTF TRBJ1-2 TRBV11-2 . TRBD1
TGCGCCAGCAGCTCAGGAGACAGGGGGCGTGGAGATACGCAGTATTTT CASSSGDRGRGDTQYF TRBJ2-3 TRBV5-1 . TRBD1
TGTGCCAGCAGCGTCCGGGAAGGGATCGGCGGGGGGGAGCTGTTTTTT CASSVREGIGGGELFF TRBJ2-2 TRBV2 . .
TGTGCCAGTAGTCCCTTAGGGAGGAACACTGAAGCTTTCTTT CASSPLGRNTEAFF TRBJ1-1 TRBV19 few .
TGCGCCAGCAGCTTGGTAGGGCGGGTCCAAGAGACCCAGTACTTC CASSLVGRVQETQYF TRBJ2-5 TRBV5-1 . .
TGCAGCGTTGAGAAGAGCTCTGGAAACACCATATATTTT CSVEKSSGNTIYF TRBJ1-3 TRBV29-1 . .
TGCGCCAGCAGCCCATCGGGAGGCTCTGGAAACACCATATATTTT CASSPSGGSGNTIYF TRBJ1-3 TRBV5-1 . .
TGTGCCAGCAGCCAAAACATTAATAGCAATCAGCCCCAGCATTTT CASSQNINSNQPQHF TRBJ1-5 TRBV6-2/TRBV6-3 . .
TGTGCCAGCAGCCCGACAGGGCTAAACACCGGGGAGCTGTTTTTT CASSPTGLNTGELFF TRBJ2-2 TRBV7-9 . TRBD1
TGTGCCAGCAGTGGAAGCGGCGGATCTCACTATAATTCACCCCTCCACTTT CASSGSGGSHYNSPLHF TRBJ1-6 TRBV6-1 . .
TGCAGCGTTGAAGATAGGGGGACAGGGAGAAATGAGCAGTTCTTC CSVEDRGTGRNEQFF TRBJ2-1 TRBV29-1 once TRBD1
TGTGCCAGCAGCACGAGGAGTGGCGGGAGCTCCTACGAGCAGTACTTC CASSTRSGGSSYEQYF TRBJ2-7 TRBV7-2 . TRBD2
TGTGCCAGCAGCTTAGCGGGGCCAAAGAATCAGCCCCAGCATTTT CASSLAGPKNQPQHF TRBJ1-5 TRBV7-9 . .
TGTGCCACCAGTGCCGCAGGAGCCAAAAACATTCAGTACTTC CATSAAGAKNIQYF TRBJ2-4 TRBV24-1 . .
TGTGCCACCAGTGAGACAGGGGGCTCTGGCACCGGGGAGCTGTTTTTT CATSETGGSGTGELFF TRBJ2-2 TRBV24-1 few TRBD1
TGTGCCAGCAGCTCCTACAGGGACCAGCCCCAGCATTTT CASSSYRDQPQHF TRBJ1-5 TRBV7-2 . .
TGTGCCAGCAGCCGCCCGGGACTCTCTGGAAACACCATATATTTT CASSRPGLSGNTIYF TRBJ1-3 TRBV14 . .
TGTGCCAGCAGGGGACAGGGGAGGGATTCACCCCTCCACTTT CASRGQGRDSPLHF TRBJ1-6 TRBV7-9 once TRBD1
TGTGCCAGCACAGACAGGGTACAGGATACGCAGTATTTT CASTDRVQDTQYF TRBJ2-3 TRBV12-3/TRBV12-4 . TRBD1
TGTGCCAGCAGGAGTCCGGGAGATGAGCAGTTCTTC CASRSPGDEQFF TRBJ2-1 TRBV28 . .
TGTGCCAGCAGCTTTGAAGGAGGGACCCAGTACTTC CASSFEGGTQYF TRBJ2-5 TRBV11-2 . .
TGTGCCAGCAGTGAAAAGGGAGGGGATAATTCACCCCTCCACTTT CASSEKGGDNSPLHF TRBJ1-6 TRBV2 . .
TGTGCCAGCAGTGCCGGAGGCCGACAGGGACTTACCTATGGCTACACCTTC CASSAGGRQGLTYGYTF TRBJ1-2 TRBV6-1 . TRBD1
TGCGCCAGCAGCCAAGATATGAGGGCCAGGGAAAAACTGTTTTTT CASSQDMRAREKLFF TRBJ1-4 TRBV4-3 . .
TGTGCCAGCAGCGATGGGGGGGGCACCATATATTTT CASSDGGGTIYF TRBJ1-3 TRBV9 many .
TGTGCCAGCAAAAGACTCATGAACACTGAAGCTTTCTTT CASKRLMNTEAFF TRBJ1-1 TRBV6-5 . .
TGTGCCAGCAGCTTGGTAGCGGGAAGATCGGAGACCCAGTACTTC CASSLVAGRSETQYF TRBJ2-5 TRBV5-4 . TRBD2
TGTGCCAGCAGCCTGACCGGGACTGCCCCAAGGACCCAGTACTTC CASSLTGTAPRTQYF TRBJ2-5 TRBV7-9 . .
TGTGCCAGCAGCCCTGACAGGGTTGAATATGGCTACACCTTC CASSPDRVEYGYTF TRBJ1-2 TRBV5-4 . TRBD1
TGTGCCGCCGGGGGCGGGGGGGCTAGCACAGATACGCAGTATTTT CAAGGGGASTDTQYF TRBJ2-3 TRBV24-1 . TRBD2
TGTGCCAGCAGCGAAAGACAGGGGGCTAATTCACCCCTCCACTTT CASSERQGANSPLHF TRBJ1-6 TRBV5-4 few TRBD1
TGTGCCAGTAAGGCAGAGGTTCTTGGAAACACCATATATTTT CASKAEVLGNTIYF TRBJ1-3 TRBV19 . .
TGTGCCAGCAGCTTCCGACAGGGAGGCACCGGGGAGCTGTTTTTT CASSFRQGGTGELFF TRBJ2-2 TRBV5-4 . .
TGTGCCAGCAGTTCCCCCGGGACAGGGGCCTACGAGCAGTACTTC CASSSPGTGAYEQYF TRBJ2-7 TRBV6-6 . TRBD1
TGTGCCAGCAGCTTAGGAGTTTCGTTAGAAGAGTTCTTC CASSLGVSLEEFF TRBJ2-1 TRBV11-3 . .
TGTGCCAGCAGTCCACTACAGGGGGCTGGAAACACCATATATTTT CASSPLQGAGNTIYF TRBJ1-3 TRBV6-5 . TRBD1
TGTGCCAGCAGCCCAGGGTTCCCTAGCTCCTACGAGCAGTACTTC CASSPGFPSSYEQYF TRBJ2-7 TRBV27 . .
TGCGCCAGCAGCCAAGATACAGGAGCAGGGGAGACCCAGTACTTC CASSQDTGAGETQYF TRBJ2-5 TRBV4-1 . .
TGCGCCAGCAGCCAACGACAGGGAATCTCCTACAATGAGCAGTTCTTC CASSQRQGISYNEQFF TRBJ2-1 TRBV4-1 . TRBD1
TGTGCCAGCAGTTTATCCGGACAGGGGGCACGGTCACCCCTCCACTTT CASSLSGQGARSPLHF TRBJ1-6 TRBV27 . TRBD1
TGTGCCACCAGCAGAGATCAGGGGGGACTAGCGGTTGGACAAGAGACCCAGTACTTC CATSRDQGGLAVGQETQYF TRBJ2-5 TRBV15 . TRBD2
TGTGCCAGCAGTTACCCCGGGACAGCTTCCTACGAGCAGTACTTC CASSYPGTASYEQYF TRBJ2-7 TRBV28 . TRBD1
TGTGCCAGCAGCGGAAGACTAGCCCGCAACAATGAGCAGTTCTTC CASSGRLARNNEQFF TRBJ2-1 TRBV9 few TRBD2
TGTGCCAGCAGTTCCGGACTAGCGGGGGGGACCCAGTACTTC CASSSGLAGGTQYF TRBJ2-5 TRBV6-5 . TRBD2
TGTGCCAGCAGTGAATTTGGCAGGGGACAAGAGACCCAGTACTTC CASSEFGRGQETQYF TRBJ2-5 TRBV2 . .
TGCGCCAGCAGCGTAGACGCAGGGTTTGGCTCACCCCTCCACTTT CASSVDAGFGSPLHF TRBJ1-6 TRBV5-1 once .
TGTGCCAGCAGCGAGACTAGCGGGAGGGCGGGTGAGCAGTTCTTC CASSETSGRAGEQFF TRBJ2-1 TRBV9 . TRBD2
TGTGCCAGCAGCCGCGGGACAGGCTCTGGAAACACCATATATTTT CASSRGTGSGNTIYF TRBJ1-3 TRBV6-5 . TRBD1
TGTGCCAGCAGCTTACTACGAGGAGATACGCAGTATTTT CASSLLRGDTQYF TRBJ2-3 TRBV11-3 . .
TGTGCCAGCAGTCTAGCGGGGGGCAACTCCTACGAGCAGTACTTC CASSLAGGNSYEQYF TRBJ2-7 TRBV6-5 . TRBD2
TGTGCCAGTAGTATCATGGGTCGGCAGGGCAATGAAAAACTGTTTTTT CASSIMGRQGNEKLFF TRBJ1-4 TRBV19 few .
TGTGCCACCAGTCCTGGACAGGGAAGGCCTAACTATGGCTACACCTTC CATSPGQGRPNYGYTF TRBJ1-2 TRBV24-1 . TRBD1
TGTGCCAGCAGCTACAGATTTTATAGCAATCAGCCCCAGCATTTT CASSYRFYSNQPQHF TRBJ1-5 TRBV7-6 . .
TGTGCCAGTACCCCGCCGGGGGGCGCGAACACCGGGGAGCTGTTTTTT CASTPPGGANTGELFF TRBJ2-2 TRBV19 . .
TGTGCCACCAGTGATTCGTTGTCAGGGAATACCTACGAGCAGTACTTC CATSDSLSGNTYEQYF TRBJ2-7 TRBV24-1 . .
TGTGCCAGCAGTGACGAGGACAGGGCCAAGACCCAGTACTTC CASSDEDRAKTQYF TRBJ2-5 TRBV6-4 . TRBD1
TGTGCCAGGACAGGGGGCAATGAAAAACTGTTTTTT CARTGGNEKLFF TRBJ1-4 TRBV27 . TRBD1